Following are 32 T cell receptor beta chains from one sample sequenced in a study of T cell clones after liver transplantation. Data came from immunoSEQ multiplex PCR; TCRdb stores just in-frame clones and leaves some out. This sample has more than 100,000 clones, with approximately 79% found just once. The sample here was CD4+ T cells from blood, taken approximately 45 months after liver transplant. Receptor source: a human patient who received a liver transplant. The graft donor may have given rise to some T cells.

The chain has TRBV27 and TRBJ2-4, with D unclear. This CDR3 contains 15 residues. Trimming took off 0 bases at V and 0 bases at J, with 6 bases between the two ends. CDR1 MNHEY and CDR2 SMNVEV come from the germline V gene (reference sequence). The CDR3 here is CASSLSSLAKNIQYF. The CDR3 bases are TGTGCCAGCAGTTTATCGTCTCTAGCCAAAAACATTCAGTACTTC.

The chain uses TRBV10-3 and TRBJ2-2, with 7 bases matching TRBD2. Trimming at V came to 10 bases and at J to 0 bases, leaving 8 bases not matched to a gene. CDR1 ENHRY and CDR2 SYGVKD come from the germline V gene. The CDR3 covers 15 residues. This CDR3 is CATGQGGSNTGELFF. DNA for the CDR3: TGTGCCACCGGGCAGGGAGGGTCGAACACCGGGGAGCTGTTTTTT.

J is TRBJ2-7 and V is TRBV11-2, with no clear D. V lost 3 bases and J lost 1, with 7 bases in between. CDR1 and CDR2 from the germline V gene are SGHAT and FQNNGV. The CDR3 runs 13 residues. This CDR3 is CASSFQDSYEQYF. CDR3 sequence (DNA): TGTGCCAGCAGCTTTCAGGATTCCTACGAGCAGTACTTC. The full variable domain, in which reference TRBV11-2 and TRBJ2-7 provide the parts outside the CDR3, is EAGVAQSPRYKIIEKRQSVAFWCNPISGHATLYWYQQILGQGPKLLIQFQNNGVVDDSQLPKDRFSAERLKGVDSTLKIQPAKLEDSAVYLCASSFQDSYEQYFGPGTRLTVT.

This chain links TRBV28 with TRBJ2-3; D remains ambiguous. The CDR3 is 11 amino acids. CDR1 is MDHEN and CDR2 is SYDVKM in the germline V gene. Trimming took off 6 bases at V and 5 bases at J, with 6 bases between the two ends. DNA of the CDR3: TGTGCCAGCAGAGTTCGAGATACGCAGTATTTT. This gives the protein CASRVRDTQYF.

V is TRBV5-1 and J is TRBJ1-3; no clear D gene. There are 14 residues in the CDR3. Germline V gives CDR1 SGHRS, CDR2 YFSETQ. The V end lost 2 bases, the J end lost 4 bases, and 10 bases lay between the germline ends. CDR3 bases: TGCGCCAGCAGCTTAACCCCTAGGGGAAACACCATATATTTT. This encodes CASSLTPRGNTIYF.

V is TRBV7-2 and J is TRBJ1-4; D is undetermined. Trimming cost V 5 bases and J 5 bases, with 18 bases left between them. The CDR3 contains 16 residues. Germline-derived CDR1 and CDR2 are SGHTA and FQGNSA. CDR3 bases: TGTGCCAGCAGCCCCAGTAGTTGGACTCACAATGAAAAACTGTTTTTT. It specifies CASSPSSWTHNEKLFF.

This chain uses TRBV28 with TRBJ2-3, with 8 bases fitting TRBD2. CDR1 and CDR2 from the germline V gene are MDHEN and SYDVKM. The CDR3 runs 14 residues. Trimming at V came to 7 bases and at J to 2 bases, leaving 5 bases not matched to a gene. The CDR3, as DNA: TGTGCCAGCACTGGGCGGGAGGTCACAGATACGCAGTATTTT. Its translation: CASTGREVTDTQYF.

The chain is built from TRBV4-2 and TRBJ2-3; TRBD2 agrees at 9 bases. Per the germline V gene, CDR1 is LGHNA and CDR2 is YNFKEQ. Trimming took 0 bases from V and 4 from J; bases not matched to a gene: 11. The CDR3 spans 18 residues. In nucleotides, the CDR3 is TGTGCCAGCAGCCAAGAGGAGGCCCCGCGGGGGGGCTCAGATACGCAGTATTTT. It encodes CASSQEEAPRGGSDTQYF.

This clone was seen just once. The chain combines TRBV6-1 with TRBJ2-7, with D perhaps matching TRBD2 (6 bases). This CDR3 spans 16 amino acids. V was pared by 2 bases and J by 7 bases, with 21 bases between. The germline V gene encodes CDR1 MNHNS and CDR2 SASEGT. In DNA form, the CDR3 reads TGTGCCAGCAGTGAAATAGTGGGAGGACGAGCTGGAGAGCAGTACTTC. Residues: CASSEIVGGRAGEQYF.

The chain employs TRBV27 and TRBJ2-6, with D unclear. Germline V gene sequence: CDR1 MNHEY, CDR2 SMNVEV (reference sequence). The CDR3 covers 14 residues. V gave up 5 bases and J gave up 7 bases, with 12 bases separating them. The CDR3 sequence is CASSHPTGANVLTF. The CDR3 DNA follows: TGTGCCAGCAGTCACCCGACGGGCGCCAACGTCCTGACTTTC. The full variable domain, rest sourced from reference TRBV27 and TRBJ2-6, is EAQVTQNPRYLITVTGKKLTVTCSQNMNHEYMSWYRQDPGLGLRQIYYSMNVEVTDKGDVPEGYKVSRKEKRNFPLILESPSPNQTSLYFCASSHPTGANVLTFGAGSRLTVL.

This clone was detected once. The chain uses TRBV2 and TRBJ1-3; weak D call: TRBD1 (6 bases). The CDR3 sequence is 17 residues long. The ends were cut back, 7 bases at V and 1 base at J, with 20 bases in the middle. CDR1 SNHLY and CDR2 FYNNEI come from the germline V gene. The CDR3 loop is CASKNRDTRGSGNTIYF. The CDR3 bases are TGTGCCAGCAAGAACCGGGACACCAGAGGTTCTGGAAACACCATATATTTT.

The V gene is TRBV5-1, the J gene TRBJ2-7, with 11 bases that match TRBD2. This CDR3 comprises 17 residues. From germline, CDR1 is SGHRS and CDR2 YFSETQ. J lost 2 bases, V lost 5 bases, and 12 bases had no gene match. In nucleotides, the CDR3 is TGCGCCAGCAGTTTCCCTCCGGGGACTAGCGGTACCTACGAGCAGTACTTC. Residues: CASSFPPGTSGTYEQYF.

The chain carries TRBV2 and TRBJ1-2; D uncertain. The CDR3 loop spans 11 amino acids. V lost 7 bases and J lost 3, with 6 bases in between. The germline V gene encodes CDR1 SNHLY and CDR2 FYNNEI. The CDR3: CASTDHYGYTF. The CDR3 nucleotides are TGTGCCAGCACAGATCACTATGGCTACACCTTC.

This clone has a single count. This chain links TRBV7-6 with TRBJ2-1, with TRBD1 matching over 8 bases. The CDR3 length is 15 residues. The V gene end was trimmed by 8 bases and the J gene end by 8 bases; junction bases not matched to a gene: 14. The germline V gene has CDR1 SGHVS and CDR2 FNYEAQ. DNA of the CDR3: TGTGCCAGCGGAAGGACTACCCTGACAGGGGATGAGCAGTTCTTC. Its protein is CASGRTTLTGDEQFF.

The chain employs TRBV27 and TRBJ2-2; possible D gene TRBD1, 6 bases. Germline CDR1 reads MNHEY; CDR2 reads SMNVEV (reference sequence). The CDR3 length is 15 residues. The germline V and J ends were trimmed by 6 bases and 3 bases, with 14 bases remaining between them. The CDR3 DNA sequence: TGTGCCAGCAGGAATTGGACAGCCGACACCGGGGAGCTGTTTTTT. The encoded protein is CASRNWTADTGELFF.

The rearrangement uses TRBV14 and TRBJ2-7, with no clear D. Germline CDR1 is SGHDN and CDR2 is FVKESK. With 4 bases removed from V and 6 bases from J, the gap between germline ends came to 16 bases. CDR3 length: 14 residues. Written as DNA, the CDR3 is TGTGCCAGCAGCCGAATACAGTTCTCGGGCGAGCAGTACTTC. It yields the protein CASSRIQFSGEQYF.

The V call is TRBV9, the J call TRBJ2-3, with D maybe TRBD2 (7 bases). The germline V gene has CDR1 SGDLS and CDR2 YYNGEE. The ends were cut back, 0 bases at V and 0 bases at J, with 14 bases in the middle. The CDR3 runs 17 residues. In nucleotides, the CDR3 is TGTGCCAGCAGCGTAGCGGGGGGCTACGATAGCACAGATACGCAGTATTTT. Protein product: CASSVAGGYDSTDTQYF.

The chain combines TRBV7-3 with TRBJ2-1, with no clear D. Trimming left V 1 base short and J 4 bases short, with 11 bases between. Germline CDR1 and CDR2: SGHTA and FQGTGA. The CDR3 has 15 amino acids. The CDR3 sequence is CASSLNGNRYNEQFF. The CDR3 DNA follows: TGTGCCAGCAGCTTAAACGGAAACAGATACAATGAGCAGTTCTTC. The variable domain in full, with the rest retrieved from reference TRBV7-3 and TRBJ2-1, is GAGVSQTPSNKVTEKGKYVELRCDPISGHTALYWYRQSLGQGPEFLIYFQGTGAADDSGLPNDRFFAVRPEGSVSTLKIQRTERGDSAVYLCASSLNGNRYNEQFFGPGTRLTVL.

DNA of the CDR3: TGTGCCAGCAGCTTAGCCGCGGAGGGGAGGCAGCCCCAGCATTTT. Amino acid sequence: CASSLAAEGRQPQHF. The rearrangement joins TRBV7-2 to TRBJ1-5; TRBD1 might be the D (5 bases). Germline V gives CDR1 SGHTA, CDR2 FQGNSA. This CDR3 has 15 amino acids. V was pared by 0 bases and J by 7 bases, with 13 bases between.

The J gene is TRBJ1-4, the V gene TRBV5-1; TRBD1 might be the D (6 bases). This CDR3 spans 15 amino acids. Trimming removed 3 bases from V and 3 bases from J, with 12 bases in between. Germline V CDR1 and CDR2: SGHRS, YFSETQ. The CDR3 sequence: CASSSLQGSNEKLFF. CDR3 nucleotide sequence: TGCGCCAGCAGCTCCCTACAGGGATCTAATGAAAAACTGTTTTTT.

The chain employs TRBV14 and TRBJ2-1; TRBD2 is a possible D gene (6 bases). Trimming took off 2 bases at V and 5 bases at J, with 13 bases between the two ends. This CDR3 is 15 amino acids long. Germline V gene data show CDR1 as SGHDN and CDR2 as FVKESK. CDR3 DNA: TGTGCCAGCAGCCAATGGGAAGGGACTCACAATGAGCAGTTCTTC. Its translation is CASSQWEGTHNEQFF.

This clone is a singleton in its sample. The rearrangement links TRBV30 to TRBJ2-1; no reliable D call. The CDR3 contains 14 residues. The germline V gene encodes CDR1 GTSNPN and CDR2 SVGIG (reference sequence). V was clipped by 4 bases and J by 0 bases, with 10 bases between them. The CDR3: CAWKRASSYNEQFF. The CDR3 DNA reads TGTGCCTGGAAACGGGCATCCTCCTACAATGAGCAGTTCTTC.

The J gene is TRBJ2-2, the V gene TRBV6-5, with 7 positions matching TRBD1. Germline values: CDR1 MNHEY, CDR2 SVGAGI. The J segment lost 3 bases and the V segment lost 0 bases, leaving 4 bases of the junction unmatched. The CDR3 length is 16 residues. In nucleotides, the CDR3 is TGTGCCAGCAGTTACTCGACAGGGTCTCACACCGGGGAGCTGTTTTTT. Translated, it gives CASSYSTGSHTGELFF.

This sequence joins TRBV2 and TRBJ1-2, with 9 nucleotides matching TRBD1. Germline assignment: CDR1 SNHLY and CDR2 FYNNEI. V lost 3 bases to trimming and J lost 6 bases; unmatched junction nucleotides: 11. The CDR3 is made up of 16 amino acids. The CDR3 is CASSDSRTGGANGYTF. The CDR3 DNA reads as TGTGCCAGCAGTGACAGCCGTACAGGGGGCGCGAATGGCTACACCTTC.

The CDR3 loop reads CASSKQGSYGYTF. DNA for the CDR3: TGTGCCAGTAGTAAACAGGGGAGCTATGGCTACACCTTC. This chain uses TRBV19 with TRBJ1-2; TRBD1 matches at 7 bases. Germline V gives CDR1 LNHDA, CDR2 SQIVND (reference sequence). Unmatched junction bases numbered 3, after V lost 4 bases and J lost 4 bases. The CDR3 consists of 13 residues.

The rearrangement uses TRBV18 and TRBJ2-7; 9 nucleotides align to TRBD1. J was trimmed by 0 bases and V by 3 bases; bases with no gene match: 15. The CDR3 extends over 19 amino acids. CDR1 is KGHSH and CDR2 is LQKENI in the germline V gene. The CDR3 here is CASSPAGGTGSSRSYEQYF. As DNA, the CDR3 is TGTGCCAGCTCACCCGCGGGCGGGACAGGGTCGTCTCGCTCCTACGAGCAGTACTTC.

This clone was counted between two and nine times. The V and J genes are TRBV5-4 and TRBJ2-2; unclear D gene. The CDR3 totals 13 residues. V lost 1 base to trimming and J lost 7 bases, with 8 bases between them. CDR1 and CDR2 from the germline V gene are SGHNT and YYREEE (reference sequence). CDR3 region: CASSLFSSGELFF. DNA of the CDR3: TGTGCCAGCAGCTTGTTTTCGAGCGGGGAGCTGTTTTTT.

This sequence joins TRBV6-5 and TRBJ1-2, with a weak D call TRBD1 (5 bases). Deletions cut 0 bases from V and 4 bases from J, with 12 bases between. Germline CDR1 and CDR2: MNHEY and SVGAGI. The CDR3 has 15 residues. The CDR3 nucleotides are TGTGCCAGCAGTTACTCGACCGGGGGGTCCTATGGCTACACCTTC. This encodes CASSYSTGGSYGYTF.

The genes are TRBV27 and TRBJ2-3; a possible D gene is TRBD1 (6 bases). Deletions cut 0 bases from V and 1 base from J, with 14 bases between. The CDR3 sequence is 17 residues long. Germline CDR1 MNHEY, CDR2 SMNVEV (reference sequence). CDR3 sequence (DNA): TGTGCCAGCAGTTTATCGTTCAGGGGTGTACGCACAGATACGCAGTATTTT. Amino acid sequence: CASSLSFRGVRTDTQYF.

This clone occurred a few times. The chain links TRBV18 to TRBJ1-1; D not certain. Germline-derived CDR1 and CDR2 are KGHSH and LQKENI. The CDR3 sequence is 16 residues long. V lost 3 bases and J lost 0, with 14 bases in between. The CDR3 region is CASSPNRASMNTEAFF. For the CDR3, the DNA is TGTGCCAGCTCACCGAACAGAGCCTCAATGAACACTGAAGCTTTCTTT.

The V call is TRBV9, the J call TRBJ2-3, with 12 bases identical to TRBD2. This CDR3 is built from 16 residues. The trim removed 4 bases at V and 3 bases at J, leaving 6 bases unmatched. The germline CDR1 and CDR2 sequences are SGDLS and YYNGEE. CDR3: CASSLLTSGRTDTQYF. Written as DNA, the CDR3 is TGTGCCAGCAGCCTCTTGACTAGCGGGAGAACAGATACGCAGTATTTT.

The J gene is TRBJ2-7, the V gene TRBV4-1; unclear D gene. Trimming took 0 bases from V and 0 from J, leaving 12 bases between them. The CDR3 runs 16 residues. Germline CDR1 is MGHRA and CDR2 is YSYEKL. CDR3 sequence (DNA): TGCGCCAGCAGCCAAGATCTAGGGATAAGCTCCTACGAGCAGTACTTC. This codes for CASSQDLGISSYEQYF.